This record looks at one T cell receptor (beta chain) sequence and its context. Its antigen is still unknown. The sample comes from a study of beta chain features in type 1 diabetes. Trimming left V 4 bases short and J 7 bases short, with 13 bases between. This CDR3 spans 13 amino acids. Germline values: CDR1 SQVTM, CDR2 ANQGSEA. The entirety of the isolated RNA underwent reverse transcription, so expressed TCRB transcripts were sequenced. The protocol was immunoSEQ multiplex PCR, while the TCRdb copy is restricted to in-frame clones and leaves out a portion. The sample has 600,000 to 650,000 clones, roughly 16% seen once. Each of the CD4+ naive, central memory, regulatory and stem cell-like memory populations was sorted via CD45RO/CCR7/CD25/CD127/CD95/CD27. Study results and limitations: Amplification by PCR could prefer shorter templates, with the same effect in patients and controls. Patients' naive, central memory and regulatory TCRB repertoires appeared more alike than those of healthy donors.

The sequence was collected from a man aged 18 to 30 in good health. This chain links TRBV29-1 with TRBJ1-4, with D unclear. The sequenced sample was naive CD4+ T cells from blood. The CDR3 sequence is CSVVGREGEKLFF. CDR3 coding DNA: TGCAGCGTTGTAGGGAGGGAGGGTGAAAAACTGTTTTTT.